A single sample is the source of the 23 T cell receptor beta chains below, sequenced in a study of blood T cell repertoires in COVID-19. Some clones are missing from TCRdb's copy, which holds only in-frame ones; the method was immunoSEQ multiplex PCR. The sample lists 240,000 or so clones, approximately 83% occurring once. The sequenced material came from peripheral blood. These receptors were taken from a man aged 25-40 years who had recovered from COVID-19.

V and J are TRBV6-2 or TRBV6-3 and TRBJ1-5; the match to TRBD1 covers 7 bases. V shed 6 bases and J 4 bases; nucleotides not matched to a gene: 6. Germline V CDR1 and CDR2: MNHEY, SVGEGT. The CDR3 covers 14 residues. The CDR3 DNA follows: TGTGCCAGCAGCCCCGGGACAGAGAATCAGCCCCAGCATTTT. Translated: CASSPGTENQPQHF.

The chain is built from TRBV7-9 and TRBJ1-3, with a weak D call TRBD1 (5 bases). Germline lookup yields CDR1 SEHNR and CDR2 FQNEAQ (reference sequence). The CDR3 is 14 residues long. Trimming took 3 bases from V and 0 from J, leaving 6 bases between them. CDR3 nucleotide sequence: TGTGCCAGCAGCTTGGACATCTCTGGAAACACCATATATTTT. It encodes CASSLDISGNTIYF.

This clone was picked up a small number of times. CDR3 in amino acids: CASSSGGAGETQYF. The DNA of the CDR3 is TGTGCCAGCAGCTCCGGGGGGGCGGGAGAGACCCAGTACTTC. The chain joins TRBV5-6 to TRBJ2-5; 8 nucleotides align to TRBD2. The J segment lost 4 bases and the V segment lost 3 bases, leaving 5 bases of the junction unmatched. Looked up from germline, CDR1 is SGHDT and CDR2 is YYEEEE. The CDR3 sequence is 14 residues long.

The J gene is TRBJ1-6, the V gene TRBV5-1; no reliable D call. V lost 2 bases to trimming and J lost 5 bases, with 11 bases between them. Looked up from germline, CDR1 is SGHRS and CDR2 is YFSETQ. The CDR3 extends over 15 amino acids. The CDR3 sequence is CASSFTHQDNSPLHF. The CDR3 DNA reads TGCGCCAGCAGCTTCACCCATCAGGATAATTCACCCCTCCACTTT.

V is TRBV2 and J is TRBJ1-2; D is uncertain. The V end was cut by 6 bases, the J end by 4 bases, with 12 bases between. Germline values: CDR1 SNHLY, CDR2 FYNNEI. This CDR3 is 13 amino acids long. As DNA, the CDR3 is TGTGCCAGCAGAGAGGACTCGATCTATGGCTACACCTTC. It codes for CASREDSIYGYTF.

V usage is TRBV11-2 and J usage is TRBJ2-4; TRBD2 is a possible D gene (6 bases). Trimming shortened V by 6 bases and J by 7 bases, and 13 bases separated the two germline ends. CDR3 length: 13 amino acids. Germline assignment: CDR1 SGHAT and CDR2 FQNNGV. The CDR3 protein is CASSLGLGNIQYF. For the CDR3, the DNA is TGTGCCAGCAGTCTGGGACTGGGGAACATTCAGTACTTC.

The rearrangement links TRBV9 to TRBJ1-6; D call uncertain. The CDR3 sequence is 16 residues long. Trimming stripped 0 bases from V and 0 bases from J, with 7 bases between. The germline gives CDR1 SGDLS, CDR2 YYNGEE. CDR3 sequence reads: CASSVGASSYNSPLHF. The CDR3 DNA reads TGTGCCAGCAGCGTAGGGGCCAGCTCCTATAATTCACCCCTCCACTTT.

This rearrangement joins TRBV6-1 to TRBJ2-3, with D perhaps TRBD2 (5 bases). Trimming removed 2 bases from V and 2 bases from J, with 11 bases in between. CDR3 length equals 15 residues. Germline V CDR1 and CDR2: MNHNS, SASEGT. The CDR3 loop is CASSERVGDTDTQYF. The CDR3 bases are TGTGCCAGCAGTGAACGGGTGGGAGACACAGATACGCAGTATTTT.

The genes are TRBV3-1 (or the pseudogene TRBV3-2) and TRBJ2-5; 9 bases are shared with TRBD1. Germline loops: CDR1 LGHDT, CDR2 YNNKEL (reference sequence). Trimming removed 1 base from V and 12 bases from J; junction bases left unmatched: 3. The CDR3 has 12 amino acids. The CDR3, as DNA: TGTGCCAGCAGCCAAGCGCGGGACAGGGAGTACTTC. Translated, it gives CASSQARDREYF.

This chain links TRBV19 with TRBJ1-5; the match to TRBD1 covers 8 bases. The length of the CDR3 is 16 residues. CDR1 LNHDA and CDR2 SQIVND come from the germline V gene (reference sequence). V dropped 5 bases and J dropped 4; count of bases not matched to a gene: 10. The DNA of the CDR3 is TGTGCCAGTAGTCCACAACTCGGGACAGGTAATCAGCCCCAGCATTTT. It encodes CASSPQLGTGNQPQHF.

This rearrangement joins TRBV2 to TRBJ1-1; 8 bases are shared with TRBD1. CDR1 is SNHLY, CDR2 FYNNEI, per germline. The CDR3 is made up of 14 amino acids. The V and J ends lost 7 bases and 4 bases, in that order; junction bases with no gene match: 8. DNA for the CDR3: TGTGCCAGCAACCTCAGGGGGCTTGGCACTGAAGCTTTCTTT. The encoded protein is CASNLRGLGTEAFF.

The V and J genes are TRBV2 and TRBJ1-1; D gene ambiguous. Trimming removed 7 bases at V and 3 bases at J, with 12 bases between. Germline V gives CDR1 SNHLY, CDR2 FYNNEI. This CDR3 is 13 amino acids long. In DNA form, the CDR3 reads TGTGCCAGCACAGTGGTTCTGGACACTGAAGCTTTCTTT. Its protein is CASTVVLDTEAFF.

This clone showed up just once. V gene TRBV4-1 combines with J gene TRBJ1-1, with no clear D. Germline V CDR1 and CDR2: MGHRA, YSYEKL. Deletions cut 5 bases from V and 2 bases from J, with 9 bases between. The CDR3 length is 13 residues. The CDR3 region is CASSTRVNTEAFF. CDR3 in DNA: TGCGCCAGCAGCACCCGGGTTAACACTGAAGCTTTCTTT.

The chain recombines TRBV14 with TRBJ2-2, with unresolved D. Per germline, CDR1 SGHDN and CDR2 FVKESK. The CDR3 has 13 amino acids. V was trimmed by 4 bases and J by 6 bases, leaving 9 bases between them. The CDR3 region has the DNA TGTGCCAGCAGCCTTCGGGTGGCCGGGGAGCTGTTTTTT. Translating gives CASSLRVAGELFF.

The V gene is TRBV7-2, the J gene TRBJ1-5, with D possibly TRBD1 on 6 matching bases. The CDR3 contains 15 residues. V was cut by 2 bases and J by 1 base, with 9 bases left in between. CDR1 SGHTA and CDR2 FQGNSA come from the germline V gene. The DNA for the CDR3 is TGTGCCAGCAGCTTAACAGGGAGAAGCAATCAGCCCCAGCATTTT. Its translation is CASSLTGRSNQPQHF.

This sequence joins TRBV7-2 and TRBJ2-5; TRBD2 agrees at 16 bases. CDR1 and CDR2 from the germline V gene are SGHTA and FQGNSA. This CDR3 comprises 15 residues. After removal of 11 bases from V and 5 bases from J, the junction contained 8 bases not matched to a gene. The CDR3 coding sequence is TGTGCCGCAGGGACTAGCGGGGGGGCTTGGGAGACCCAGTACTTC. As protein: CAAGTSGGAWETQYF.

J is TRBJ2-6 and V is TRBV10-2; D perhaps matches TRBD1 (5 bases). The length of the CDR3 is 16 residues. CDR1 is WSHSY, CDR2 SAAADI, per germline. The V end lost 2 bases, the J end lost 2 bases, and 10 bases lay between the germline ends. The CDR3 nucleotides read TGCGCCAGCAGTGAGAGGGGTAGGGCTGGGGCCAACGTCCTGACTTTC. It translates to CASSERGRAGANVLTF.

This clone was found many times. The chain is built from TRBV11-2 and TRBJ1-2, with D perhaps TRBD1 (5 bases). V gave up 6 bases and J gave up 4 bases, with 15 bases separating them. Germline V CDR1 and CDR2: SGHAT, FQNNGV. This CDR3 is 14 amino acids long. The CDR3 sequence is CASSMDTRTYGYTF. In DNA form, the CDR3 reads TGTGCCAGCAGTATGGACACCCGTACCTATGGCTACACCTTC.

This rearrangement joins TRBV28 to TRBJ1-6; a possible D gene is TRBD1 (5 bases). The germline V gene has CDR1 MDHEN and CDR2 SYDVKM. CDR3 size: 15 residues. Trimming cost V 7 bases and J 13 bases, with 23 bases left between them. The DNA for the CDR3 is TGTGCCAGCAAGGGGCAGGCAGGGCCTCGATCGCCCCTCCACTTT. It translates to CASKGQAGPRSPLHF.

This chain connects TRBV10-1 to TRBJ2-3, with 11 nucleotides matching TRBD2. Unmatched junction bases numbered 14, after V lost 11 bases and J lost 4 bases. The CDR3 loop spans 16 amino acids. Germline-derived CDR1 and CDR2 are WNHNN and SYGVQD (reference sequence). This chain's CDR3 is CARLLISGGASDTQYF. The CDR3 DNA reads TGCGCCCGCCTACTTATTAGCGGGGGGGCATCAGATACGCAGTATTTT.

V usage is TRBV5-1 and J usage is TRBJ2-5; TRBD2 matches at 11 bases. Germline CDR1 SGHRS, CDR2 YFSETQ. V was pared by 5 bases and J by 5 bases, with 8 bases of the junction left unmatched. The CDR3 runs 15 residues. DNA of the CDR3: TGCGCCAGCAGAGCGATAGCGGGGGGGCTTGAGACCCAGTACTTC. Translated: CASRAIAGGLETQYF.

The genes are TRBV15 and TRBJ2-3; D is undetermined. Germline assignment: CDR1 LNHNV and CDR2 YYDKDF (reference sequence). V lost 1 base to trimming and J lost 1 base, with 6 bases between them. The CDR3 runs 14 residues. In DNA, the CDR3 is TGTGCCACCAGCAGAGGACAAGGCACAGATACGCAGTATTTT. Translated, it gives CATSRGQGTDTQYF. Supplemented by reference TRBV15 and TRBJ2-3, the full variable domain reads DAMVIQNPRYQVTQFGKPVTLSCSQTLNHNVMYWYQQKSSQAPKLLFHYYDKDFNNEADTPDNFQSRRPNTSFCFLDIRSPGLGDTAMYLCATSRGQGTDTQYFGPGTRLTVL.

The gene calls are TRBV7-6 and TRBJ2-7; TRBD1 might be the D (6 bases). The CDR3 spans 12 residues. The ends were cut back, 4 bases at V and 6 bases at J, with 10 bases in the middle. Germline loops: CDR1 SGHVS, CDR2 FNYEAQ. The CDR3 nucleotides are TGTGCCAGCAGCTCCACCAGGGGCGAGCAGTACTTC. As protein: CASSSTRGEQYF.